This T cell receptor (beta chain) came from a study of T cells in Graves' hyperthyroidism and ophthalmopathy. RNA transcripts served as the template for amplifying TCR beta CDR3 regions. Researchers ran a first-round RT-PCR on the TCR CDR3 using the HTBI primer set. TCRdb re-analysed the multiplex PCR reads in MiXCR, keeping a single row per CDR3 protein. This table holds about 210,000 distinct CDR3 sequences, roughly a sixth found once. The CDR3 has 16 residues. The germline gives CDR1 MNHEY, CDR2 SVGEGT. The junction had 8 bases not matched to a gene; V was cut back by 6 bases and J by 6 bases. The sample consisted of blood. The chain employs TRBV6-2 or TRBV6-3 and TRBJ2-1; 13 bases are shared with TRBD2. The sequence was collected from a man aged 50 or older with Graves' hyperthyroidism. The CDR3 loop is CASRHRLAGGINEQFF. The CDR3 DNA sequence: TGTGCCAGCAGACACAGACTAGCGGGAGGAATCAATGAGCAGTTCTTC.